This T cell receptor beta chain was recorded in a study of graft-versus-host responses after intestinal transplantation. Study details: Every recipient had anti-thymocyte globulin induction and roughly three years of tacrolimus plus steroids.

The method was immunoSEQ multiplex PCR; TCRdb's version includes in-frame clones alone and lacks a portion of them. This table has about 38,000 clones, roughly 80% appearing once. CDR1 SGHDT and CDR2 YYEEEE come from the germline V gene. V dropped 6 bases and J dropped 1 base, with 19 bases sitting between them. The CDR3 spans 16 residues. This chain joins TRBV5-6 and TRBJ2-5; possible D gene TRBD2, 7 bases. The TCR was taken from a human patient who received an intestinal transplant, so some T cells may come from the graft donor. The starting material was PBMCs, obtained roughly 1,000 days after transplant. CDR3 region: CASTSVTRGLQETQYF. Here the CDR3 DNA reads TGTGCCAGCACCTCTGTCACGCGGGGGCTCCAAGAGACCCAGTACTTC.